The table lists the clone carrying this TCR beta chain with many counts. What it binds is unknown. The germline CDR1 and CDR2 sequences are SGHRS and YFSETQ. This CDR3 is built from 15 residues. After removal of 3 bases from V and 8 bases from J, the junction contained 9 bases not matched to a gene. The data originate from a study of CD8 T cells in ankylosing spondylitis. Notes on the study in general: Reactive arthritis synovial fluid and blood were previously reported to contain some motif variants.

A single record per CDR3 protein comes from TCRdb applying MiXCR to the 5' RACE reads. The data hold 240,000 or so distinct CDR3 sequences, with over 8.5% observed a single time. Sequenced: blood, either unsorted or a sorted T cell fraction (not recorded which). The TCR sequence derives from a male donor with ankylosing spondylitis or in good health (not recorded which). The chain couples TRBV5-1 to TRBJ2-3; TRBD1 matches 10 bases. In DNA form, the CDR3 reads TGCGCCAGCAGCTCGCCGGACAGGGGGTTAGGTACGCAGTATTTT. This translates into CASSSPDRGLGTQYF.